This record concerns one T cell receptor beta chain sequence. Its target is not known. Next came a second PCR, run for about 6 to 11 cycles, which used a sample-barcoded 5' primer along with a J-beta primer mix. TCRdb used MiXCR to reprocess the 5' RACE reads, holding one entry per CDR3 protein. The profile covers approximately 690,000 distinct CDR3 sequences, with around three fifths appearing a single time and around 37% taken by the ten largest. CDR1 is MGHDK and CDR2 is SYGVNS in the germline V gene. The CDR3 covers 15 residues. V lost 3 bases to trimming and J lost 2 bases, with 13 bases between them. This entry is derived from a study of blood T cells in healthy people across ages. In the study overall: When template switching was applied, about one barcoded beta molecule was captured per two T cells.

Study-level results: Comparison with aged donors showed that long-lived donors had more naive CD4+ cells and higher diversity.

J is TRBJ1-2 and V is TRBV25-1; D perhaps matches TRBD1 (6 bases). The sequenced sample consisted of blood. The clonotype originates from a man aged 55-75 years in good health. The CDR3: CASSDTGKSNYGYTF. Here the CDR3 DNA reads TGTGCCAGCAGTGATACAGGGAAGTCCAACTATGGCTACACCTTC.